This T cell receptor (beta chain) was captured in a study of cytomegalovirus exposure and HLA in healthy donors. Study results and caveats: Subsequent analysis of the 110 or so validation repertoires found a tendency for first-cohort TCR clusters to co-occur. It was confirmed in vitro that a few of the CMV-associated chains were specific for CMV antigens. Most TCR sequences were seen very rarely across donors, but some public TCRs occurred in many.

The CDR3 length is 18 residues. The ends were cut back, 3 bases at V and 2 bases at J, with 21 bases in the middle. The V gene's germline CDR1 is LNHDA and CDR2 SQIVND (reference sequence). As to this clone: Its antigen is not identified.

TCRdb keeps only in-frame clones here, not all; method: immunoSEQ multiplex PCR. Counted here are about 160,000 clones, around nine tenths occurring once; the ten biggest clones make up more than 2%. Sequenced input: PBMCs. This TCR was sampled from a young woman in good health and CMV-seronegative. V is TRBV19 and J is TRBJ2-3, with D possibly matching TRBD1 (7 bases). The CDR3 loop reads CASSIFGGQITFTDTQYF. CDR3 bases: TGTGCCAGTAGTATTTTCGGGGGACAGATCACCTTCACAGATACGCAGTATTTT.